This T cell receptor (beta chain) derives from a study of blood T cells in healthy people across ages. With a J-beta primer mix and a sample-barcoded 5' primer, a second PCR ran 7 to 11 cycles. TCRdb re-called the 5' RACE reads through MiXCR, storing one row per CDR3 protein. The top ten hold less than 0.85% of the sample, which has around 1,000,000 distinct CDR3 sequences, around 25% seen once. Note on this clonotype: An end of the junction does not agree with germline; a read error may underlie this.

Peripheral blood samples of roughly 9.8 milliliters were drawn from each donor. These data also featured in a second study, about T cells of mothers and their children. That work states: Reverse transcription into cDNA received all extracted RNA, at approximately 1.5 ug per 15 ul.

Sequences were obtained from blood. This receptor was taken from a girl aged 2 to 10 in good health.

The CDR3 here is CASSQDFGIREPFF. In nucleotides, the CDR3 is TGTGCCAGCAGCCAAGATTTTGGAATCAGGGAGCCGTTTTTT. This rearrangement joins TRBV4-2 to TRBJ2-2; tentatively, D is TRBD1 or TRBD2 (5 bases each). There are 14 residues in the CDR3. Germline values: CDR1 LGHNA, CDR2 YNFKEQ.